Listed here are 31 T cell receptor beta chains from one sample, sequenced in a study of memory CD4+ T cells and cytomegalovirus serostatus. Sequenced by immunoSEQ multiplex PCR; TCRdb stores in-frame clones only, minus some. This sample carries roughly 76,000 clones, 75% to 85% of them seen once, and the ten largest clones take 2.5% to 3%. The sort gate was single viable CD3+CD4+CD8-CD45RO+ cells for memory CD4+ T cells. Sequencing used memory CD4+ T cells from blood. The receptors were gathered from an adult in good health and CMV-seropositive.

This clone was detected only once. The V and J genes are TRBV5-6 and TRBJ1-5, with D maybe TRBD1 (6 bases). The CDR3 sequence is 17 residues long. Trimming stripped 1 base from V and 0 bases from J, with 14 bases between. Germline CDR1 is SGHDT and CDR2 is YYEEEE. The CDR3 DNA reads as TGTGCCAGCAGCTTGTTTCCGGCAGGGGTTAGCAATCAGCCCCAGCATTTT. Translating gives CASSLFPAGVSNQPQHF.

The chain combines TRBV5-1 with TRBJ2-4; the D is unclear. The CDR3 is made up of 13 amino acids. Germline CDR1 and CDR2: SGHRS and YFSETQ. V was clipped by 4 bases and J by 5 bases, with 10 bases between them. CDR3 bases: TGCGCCAGCAGCATAGGACCTCAAAACATTCAGTACTTC. Amino acid sequence: CASSIGPQNIQYF. Looking up the rest from reference TRBV5-1 and TRBJ2-4 gives the full variable domain: KAGVTQTPRYLIKTRGQQVTLSCSPISGHRSVSWYQQTPGQGLQFLFEYFSETQRNKGNFPGRFSGRQFSNSRSEMNVSTLELGDSALYLCASSIGPQNIQYFGAGTRLSVL.

This rearrangement joins TRBV5-1 to TRBJ1-1; D might be TRBD1 (6 bases). Germline V gene data show CDR1 as SGHRS and CDR2 as YFSETQ. This CDR3 contains 18 residues. The V and J ends lost 4 bases and 0 bases respectively, with 22 bases between them. The CDR3 DNA reads as TGCGCCAGCAGCATTGGCGGGGGGCGAAGGCTAATGAACACTGAAGCTTTCTTT. Protein sequence: CASSIGGGRRLMNTEAFF.

J is TRBJ1-4 and V is TRBV7-9, with TRBD1 matching 8 bases. J was trimmed by 5 bases and V by 4 bases; bases with no gene match: 3. Germline V gene data show CDR1 as SEHNR and CDR2 as FQNEAQ (reference sequence). The CDR3 runs 14 residues. The chain's CDR3 is CASSSRQGNEKLFF. The CDR3 nucleotides read TGTGCCAGCAGCTCCAGACAGGGGAATGAAAAACTGTTTTTT.

The chain uses TRBV2 and TRBJ1-5, with D possibly TRBD1 on 5 matching bases. The germline V gene encodes CDR1 SNHLY and CDR2 FYNNEI. Trimming removed 6 bases from V and 5 bases from J, with 11 bases in between. This CDR3 region has 13 residues. The CDR3 region has the DNA TGTGCCAGCAGGGAACAGGTCGATCAGCCCCAGCATTTT. It is translated as CASREQVDQPQHF.

This clone has more than one count but fewer than ten. This sequence joins TRBV18 and TRBJ1-2; D might be TRBD1 (5 bases). V shed 2 bases and J shed 6 bases, with 10 bases lying between them. This CDR3 is built from 13 residues. Germline CDR1 KGHSH, CDR2 LQKENI. The CDR3 DNA follows: TGTGCCAGCTCACCAACGGGGCGGGATGGCTACACCTTC. Encoded protein: CASSPTGRDGYTF.

In its sample, this clone was seen a few times. The chain joins TRBV19 to TRBJ1-1; D may be TRBD1 (6 bases). V lost 4 bases and J 3 bases, leaving 9 bases between the germline ends. CDR1 LNHDA and CDR2 SQIVND come from the germline V gene (reference sequence). CDR3 length equals 13 residues. CDR3 DNA sequence: TGTGCCAGTAGTAATAAGGGGGACACTGAAGCTTTCTTT. Its protein product is CASSNKGDTEAFF.

The chain has TRBV4-2 and TRBJ2-5, with D unresolved. The CDR3 covers 14 residues. Germline V lookup: CDR1 LGHNA, CDR2 YNFKEQ. Between the trimmed V and J ends, which lost 1 base and 5 bases, there was a span of 11 bases. CDR3 nucleotide sequence: TGTGCCAGCAGCCAAGCCGGTGGCGTGGAGACCCAGTACTTC. Residues: CASSQAGGVETQYF.

The rearrangement links TRBV30 to TRBJ1-5; no firm D call. In germline, CDR1 is GTSNPN, CDR2 SVGIG (reference sequence). V dropped 3 bases and J dropped 6 bases, with 18 bases sitting between them. There are 15 residues in the CDR3. CDR3 in DNA: TGTGCCTGGAGCGCTGGACCCCTGTGGAGTCAGCCCCAGCATTTT. Translation gives CAWSAGPLWSQPQHF.

This sequence joins TRBV4-2 and TRBJ2-2, with 8 bases matching TRBD1. CDR1 is LGHNA, CDR2 YNFKEQ, per germline. After removal of 1 base from V and 6 bases from J, the junction contained 7 bases not matched to a gene. The CDR3 runs to 16 residues. Written as DNA, the CDR3 is TGTGCCAGCAGCCAAGTAGGGACAGGAAATGCCGGGGAGCTGTTTTTT. It is translated as CASSQVGTGNAGELFF.

DNA for the CDR3: TGTGCCAGCAGCCGACGGGAAGGCGGCAGCTATGGCTACACCTTC. It encodes CASSRREGGSYGYTF. The genes are TRBV11-3 and TRBJ1-2, with D unclear. Germline V gene lookup returns CDR1 SGHNT and CDR2 YENEEA. The CDR3 is made up of 15 amino acids. V was shortened by 5 bases and J by 4 bases, with 17 bases between the two germline ends.

This clone was seen many times. In DNA, the CDR3 is TGTGCCAGCAGCCAAGTGCTGGCTAGCGACAATGAGCAGTTCTTC. Its protein is CASSQVLASDNEQFF. V gene TRBV4-2 combines with J gene TRBJ2-1; possibly TRBD2 for D (6 bases). The length of the CDR3 is 15 residues. V dropped 1 base and J dropped 5 bases, with 12 bases sitting between them. The germline gives CDR1 LGHNA, CDR2 YNFKEQ.

This chain joins TRBV27 and TRBJ1-1; 8 positions agree with TRBD1. With 4 bases clipped from V and 4 bases from J, the junction kept 5 bases outside the gene matches. The CDR3 totals 14 residues. CDR1 is MNHEY and CDR2 is SMNVEV in the germline V gene (reference sequence). The CDR3 DNA sequence: TGTGCCAGCAGTTCCCAGGGGGCGAGCACTGAAGCTTTCTTT. This encodes CASSSQGASTEAFF.

This chain connects TRBV28 to TRBJ2-7, with D possibly TRBD2 on 6 matching bases. Trimming took 6 bases from V and 0 from J, leaving 9 bases between them. In germline, CDR1 is MDHEN, CDR2 SYDVKM. This CDR3 spans 13 amino acids. The CDR3 DNA follows: TGTGCCAGCAGAATGACTAGCTCCTACGAGCAGTACTTC. This gives the protein CASRMTSSYEQYF. The full variable domain, its missing parts supplied by reference TRBV28 and TRBJ2-7, is DVKVTQSSRYLVKRTGEKVFLECVQDMDHENMFWYRQDPGLGLRLIYFSYDVKMKEKGDIPEGYSVSREKKERFSLILESASTNQTSMYLCASRMTSSYEQYFGPGTRLTVT.

The chain employs TRBV7-2 and TRBJ1-4; D is unclear. The CDR3 has 13 amino acids. Germline CDR1 is SGHTA and CDR2 is FQGNSA. Trimming shortened V by 8 bases and J by 0 bases, and 7 bases separated the two germline ends. The CDR3 DNA is TGTGCCAGCGGCCGGGCAACTAATGAAAAACTGTTTTTT. Amino acid sequence: CASGRATNEKLFF.

The chain is built from TRBV5-8 and TRBJ1-6; TRBD1 matches 8 bases. The CDR3 loop spans 15 amino acids. The trim removed 4 bases at V and 3 bases at J, leaving 3 bases unmatched. Germline CDR1 SGHTS, CDR2 YDEGEE. The CDR3 sequence is CASSPDRGYNSPLHF. Written as DNA, the CDR3 is TGTGCCAGCAGCCCAGACAGGGGCTATAATTCACCCCTCCACTTT.

This clone appeared a single time. The rearrangement joins TRBV9 to TRBJ2-5; a possible D gene is TRBD1 (6 bases). CDR1 is SGDLS and CDR2 is YYNGEE in the germline V gene. CDR3 size: 15 residues. The ends were cut back, 6 bases at V and 5 bases at J, with 20 bases in the middle. In nucleotides, the CDR3 is TGTGCCAGCATCCCGAAGGGTGGGGGCTCGGAGACCCAGTACTTC. Amino acids: CASIPKGGGSETQYF.

This sequence joins TRBV7-2 and TRBJ1-5; possibly TRBD1 for D (5 bases). Germline loops: CDR1 SGHTA, CDR2 FQGNSA. V was cut by 4 bases and J by 4 bases, with 17 bases left in between. This CDR3 spans 16 amino acids. The CDR3 nucleotides read TGTGCCAGCAGCTCCTATTCCGGGGGAGTTAATCAGCCCCAGCATTTT. Translation gives CASSSYSGGVNQPQHF.

The chain is built from TRBV5-1 and TRBJ1-1; the D is unclear. Trimming removed 2 bases at V and 1 base at J, with 12 bases between. CDR3 length: 15 residues. Germline V gene lookup returns CDR1 SGHRS and CDR2 YFSETQ. Written as DNA, the CDR3 is TGCGCCAGCAGCTTTACCGGACCCAGGAACACTGAAGCTTTCTTT. Its translation is CASSFTGPRNTEAFF.

V is TRBV6-1 and J is TRBJ1-2; 8 bases match TRBD1. Germline trimming cut 10 bases from V and 2 bases from J; bases unmatched to any gene: 6. CDR1 is MNHNS and CDR2 is SASEGT in the germline V gene. The CDR3 is 13 residues long. The CDR3 DNA follows: TGTGCCACCTCTCAGGGGGCCAACTATGGCTACACCTTC. Encoded protein: CATSQGANYGYTF.

The rearrangement joins TRBV4-3 to TRBJ1-1, with D tentatively TRBD1 (5 bases). V gave up 1 base and J gave up 3 bases, with 18 bases separating them. CDR1 and CDR2 from the germline V gene are LGHNA and YSLEER. CDR3 length: 17 amino acids. Here the CDR3 DNA reads TGCGCCAGCAGCCAAGCCCGAACCGGGGCGAGGGACACTGAAGCTTTCTTT. It encodes CASSQARTGARDTEAFF.

The CDR3 sequence is CASLDSGANVLTF. In DNA, the CDR3 is TGTGCCAGCCTAGACTCTGGGGCCAACGTCCTGACTTTC. The chain couples TRBV18 to TRBJ2-6; D is unclear. The V gene's germline CDR1 is KGHSH and CDR2 LQKENI. This CDR3 spans 13 amino acids. V lost 8 bases to trimming and J lost 0 bases, with 5 bases between them.

In regard to this clone: The junction departs from germline at one end; a sequencing error may be responsible. The V and J genes are TRBV7-8 and TRBJ2-1; 10 nucleotides match TRBD2. The germline gives CDR1 SGHVS, CDR2 FQNEAQ. The CDR3 loop spans 13 amino acids. The CDR3 loop is CAGRLAGYNEQFF. In DNA form, the CDR3 reads TGTGCCGGCAGACTAGCGGGCTACAATGAGCAGTTCTTC.

The V call is TRBV14, the J call TRBJ1-6; D ambiguous. In germline, CDR1 is SGHDN, CDR2 FVKESK. This CDR3 region has 19 residues. Trimming pared 1 base from V and 0 bases from J, leaving 16 bases between. The DNA for the CDR3 is TGTGCCAGCAGCCAAGTTCGGGCTCCGCAGAGCTCCTATAATTCACCCCTCCACTTT. Translating it yields CASSQVRAPQSSYNSPLHF.

V and J are TRBV18 and TRBJ2-2; 7 nucleotides agree with TRBD2. V was pared by 0 bases and J by 0 bases, with 4 bases of the junction left unmatched. There are 17 residues in the CDR3. Germline CDR1 and CDR2: KGHSH and LQKENI. The chain's CDR3 is CASSPPSLASNTGELFF. In DNA form, the CDR3 reads TGTGCCAGCTCACCACCCTCACTAGCGTCGAACACCGGGGAGCTGTTTTTT.

The V call is TRBV5-6, the J call TRBJ2-7; 7 nucleotides line up with TRBD1. Per germline, CDR1 SGHDT and CDR2 YYEEEE. V shed 5 bases and J 4 bases; nucleotides not matched to a gene: 12. The CDR3 contains 15 residues. In nucleotides, the CDR3 is TGTGCCAGCAGTAACACAGGGGTGATAAAATACGAGCAGTACGTC. Translated: CASSNTGVIKYEQYV.

The V and J genes are TRBV29-1 and TRBJ2-1; TRBD1 matches 8 bases. The CDR3 is 11 residues long. Trimming took 8 bases from V and 9 from J; bases not matched to a gene: 6. CDR1 is SQVTM and CDR2 is ANQGSEA in the germline V gene. The CDR3 sequence is CSSGRGPEQFF. CDR3 DNA sequence: TGCAGCTCCGGCAGGGGGCCTGAGCAGTTCTTC.

The rearrangement links TRBV10-2 to TRBJ1-2, with D tentatively TRBD1 (5 bases). Germline CDR1 WSHSY, CDR2 SAAADI. The CDR3 is made up of 15 amino acids. V was pared by 3 bases and J by 2 bases, with 13 bases between. CDR3 in amino acids: CASSDAGRVNYGYTF. The DNA of the CDR3 is TGCGCCAGCAGTGACGCGGGCAGGGTAAACTATGGCTACACCTTC.

The chain uses TRBV10-3 and TRBJ1-5, with D unresolved. Trimming took 3 bases from V and 6 from J, leaving 9 bases between them. The CDR3 covers 13 residues. The germline V gene has CDR1 ENHRY and CDR2 SYGVKD. Written as DNA, the CDR3 is TGTGCCATCAGTGAACTTAAGTCTCAGCCCCAGCATTTT. Protein: CAISELKSQPQHF.

The V call is TRBV5-4, the J call TRBJ2-6; TRBD2 agrees at 9 bases. The V gene end was trimmed by 2 bases and the J gene end by 8 bases; junction bases not matched to a gene: 5. This CDR3 contains 15 residues. CDR1 and CDR2 (germline): SGHNT, YYREEE (reference sequence). CDR3 protein: CASSFELAGTNVLTF. CDR3 sequence (DNA): TGTGCCAGCAGCTTTGAGCTAGCGGGGACCAACGTCCTGACTTTC. Full variable domain (missing parts from reference TRBV5-4 and TRBJ2-6): ETGVTQSPTHLIKTRGQQVTLRCSSQSGHNTVSWYQQALGQGPQFIFQYYREEENGRGNFPPRFSGLQFPNYSSELNVNALELDDSALYLCASSFELAGTNVLTFGAGSRLTVL.

The chain uses TRBV27 and TRBJ1-3; D unresolved. Trimming cost V 8 bases and J 0 bases, with 5 bases left between them. CDR1 is MNHEY, CDR2 SMNVEV, per germline (reference sequence). The CDR3 totals 12 residues. The CDR3 sequence: CASGSSGNTIYF. The CDR3 bases are TGTGCCAGCGGGAGCTCTGGAAACACCATATATTTT.